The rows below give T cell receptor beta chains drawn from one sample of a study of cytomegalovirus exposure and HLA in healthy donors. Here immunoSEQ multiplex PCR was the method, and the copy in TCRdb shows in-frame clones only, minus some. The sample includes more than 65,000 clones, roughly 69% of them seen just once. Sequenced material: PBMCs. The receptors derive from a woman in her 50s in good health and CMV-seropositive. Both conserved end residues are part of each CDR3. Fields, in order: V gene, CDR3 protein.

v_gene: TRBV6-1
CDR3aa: CASSSFTAPSEAFF

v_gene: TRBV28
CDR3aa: CASSLPDRFHGYTF

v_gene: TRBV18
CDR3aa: CASSPPSTGTEAFF

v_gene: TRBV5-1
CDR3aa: CASSLVGVTDTQYF

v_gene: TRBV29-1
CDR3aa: CSVYEGNTEAFF

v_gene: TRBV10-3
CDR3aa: CAISGDRGRLGYTF

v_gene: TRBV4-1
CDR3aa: CASSQTGGGDQTQYF

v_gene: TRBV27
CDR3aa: CASSLTGEGVATNEKLFF

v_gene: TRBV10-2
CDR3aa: CASRDTPYEQYF

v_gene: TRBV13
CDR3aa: CASSTGTGSGEQYF

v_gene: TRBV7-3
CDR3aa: CASSRGTVSTDTQYF

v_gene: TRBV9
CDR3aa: CASSVVGGTRTDTQYF

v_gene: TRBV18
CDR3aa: CASALQSSYNEQFF

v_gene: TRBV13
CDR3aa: CASSLQGQGWNIQYF

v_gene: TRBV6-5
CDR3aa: CASSYRDREDGYTF

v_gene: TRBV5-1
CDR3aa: CASSLSPGSYEQYF

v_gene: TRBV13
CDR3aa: CASSLVPGQVEQPQHF

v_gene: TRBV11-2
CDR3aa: CASSAQDGGYTF

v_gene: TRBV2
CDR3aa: CASSGGTGDGYTF

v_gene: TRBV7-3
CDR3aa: CASSPQGGHNTGELFF

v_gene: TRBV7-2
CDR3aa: CASSLAVRGNEQFF

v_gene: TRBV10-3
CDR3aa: CAIRGQKASHNEQFF

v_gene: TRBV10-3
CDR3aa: CAISRQGRGYTF

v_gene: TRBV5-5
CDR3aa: CASSLDLDTDTYEQYF

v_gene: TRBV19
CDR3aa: CASRLNRGPTEAFF

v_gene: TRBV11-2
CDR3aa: CASSFLTGGYYEQYF

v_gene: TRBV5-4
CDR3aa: CASSPESFGYTF